This T cell receptor beta chain was captured in a study of cytomegalovirus exposure and HLA in healthy donors. Study-wide results and limits: A few chains tied to CMV proved CMV antigen-specific in vitro.

The CDR3 spans 15 residues. Germline V gene sequence: CDR1 ENHRY, CDR2 SYGVKD. Trimming at V came to 6 bases and at J to 1 base, leaving 9 bases not matched to a gene. PCR employed 60 Vbeta and 13 Jbeta primers. The protocol was immunoSEQ multiplex PCR, while the TCRdb copy is restricted to in-frame clones and leaves out a portion. The clone table shows about 200,000 clones, with the ten largest holding less than 6.5%. As for this clone: Antigen specificity is unknown.

The TCR sequence derives from a young man in good health and CMV-seronegative. Sequencing used PBMCs. The V call is TRBV10-3, the J call TRBJ2-7; 7 nucleotides line up with TRBD1. The CDR3 DNA sequence: TGTGCCATCAGGGGGGACAGAGTCGCTTCCTACGAGCAGTACTTC. This gives the protein CAIRGDRVASYEQYF.